The text below deals with one T cell receptor (beta chain). The antigen it binds to is not known. The record has no base qualities; no much larger clone is one base away. Unmatched junction bases come to 11, with V trimmed by 2 bases and J by 4 bases. From its cysteine to its phenylalanine, the CDR3 spans 17 amino acids. Only CDR3 DNA is held: 51 bases, read in frame from base 1. CDR1 and CDR2, looked up from the germline V gene (reference sequence), are SEHNR and FQNEAQ. This specimen belongs to a study of T cells after yellow fever vaccination (dated by TCRdb to between 2019 and 2020). Regarding the research as a whole: The SMART-Seq v4 Ultra Low Input RNA kit was used to prepare libraries from fractions with low cell numbers. Two healthy male donors, one aged 18 to 30 and one aged 30 to 39 years, were included in the cohort. Blood was drawn at multiple timepoints before and after primary and secondary immunization, with bulk PBMC replicates and cell subsets isolated. To follow T-cell clones before and after primary and booster YFV17D yellow fever vaccination, bulk TCR alpha and beta repertoires were sequenced over time. The research as a whole found: Most clones expanded after primary vaccination (around 96% of CD4 and 88% of CD8) were re-detected after the booster, suggesting that broad memory maintenance occurred. The secondary T-cell response was weaker than the primary response but faster, peaking on day 5 instead of day 15. A small share of clonotypes was detected in both CD4 and CD8 compartments, with the overlap likely arising from convergent recombination. Because the study included only a couple of donors, the extent to which the findings can be generalized is limited. Computational filtering was needed because FACS-sorted repertoires could contain abundant contaminating clonotypes from the bulk population.

In the paper's terms, the treatment or condition label means: live attenuated yellow fever vaccine strain. At each blood-draw timepoint, two biological replicates of bulk PBMCs were collected. PBMCs were isolated from peripheral blood using a standard Ficoll-Paque protocol. TriZol was used to extract RNA from bulk PBMCs, CD4 and CD8 fractions, and dextramer-positive and dextramer-negative fractions. TCR cDNA was synthesized by 5'RACE template switching, through which a universal primer site and unique molecular identifiers were introduced. Priming of cDNA synthesis was performed from both the TCR alpha and TCR beta constant segments. Library amplification used two PCR steps, and the second PCR step added sample barcodes and sequencing adapters. Libraries were sequenced on Illumina HiSeq 2500 (2x100 bp) or NovaSeq (2x150 bp). Per the source publication's procedure: MIGEC handled demultiplexing of reads and collapsing into UMI consensus sequences, while MiXCR performed V(D)J alignment. Vaccine-responding clonotypes were defined with edgeR using replicate PBMC samples, requiring FDR below 0.01 and a log2 fold change above 5 up to day 15. Each bulk clonotype received a CD4 or CD8 identity based on whether the sequenced CD4 or CD8 repertoire contained that clonotype at higher abundance. The raw public reads went through TCRdb reprocessing: fastp at Q25, MiXCR clone calling, in-frame beta chains kept. Duplicate CDR3 protein sequences are folded into a single record with the most common DNA and genes. The V and J calls follow TCRdb's processing rather than the paper's. This sample has nearly 350,000 distinct CDR3 sequences in its table, and approximately 8% of those were observed once. The ten largest clones capture roughly a sixth of the sample.

The source material was PBMCs, sampled roughly 45 days after the first yellow fever vaccination. The sequence joins TRBV7-9 to TRBJ2-5; a stretch of 9 junction bases matches TRBD1. This sequence was found in a man between 18 and 29 years old who received the YFV17D yellow fever vaccine. Here is the DNA: TGTGCCAGCAGCTTACCCGACTCCGGGACAGGGTCAGAGACCCAGTACTTC. This sequence encodes CASSLPDSGTGSETQYF.